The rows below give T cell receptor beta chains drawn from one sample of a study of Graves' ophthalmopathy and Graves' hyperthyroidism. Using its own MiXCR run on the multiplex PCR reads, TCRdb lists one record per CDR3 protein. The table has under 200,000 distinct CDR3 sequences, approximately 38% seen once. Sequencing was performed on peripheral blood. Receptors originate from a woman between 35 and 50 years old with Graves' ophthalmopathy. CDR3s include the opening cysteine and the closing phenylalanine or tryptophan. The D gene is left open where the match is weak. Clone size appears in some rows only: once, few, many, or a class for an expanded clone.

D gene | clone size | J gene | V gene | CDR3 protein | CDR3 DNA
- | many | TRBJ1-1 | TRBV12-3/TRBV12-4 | CASSLSIRGTEAFF | TGTGCCAGCAGTCTCTCCATCAGGGGAACTGAAGCTTTCTTT
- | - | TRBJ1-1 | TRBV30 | CAWSRGRQARTEAFF | TGTGCCTGGAGTCGGGGTAGACAGGCTCGCACTGAAGCTTTCTTT
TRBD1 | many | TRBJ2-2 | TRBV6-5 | CASSYPDRVGAGELFF | TGTGCCAGCAGTTACCCCGACAGGGTTGGCGCCGGGGAGCTGTTTTTT
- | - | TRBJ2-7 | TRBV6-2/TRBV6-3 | CASTLTGEQYF | TGTGCCAGCACCCTAACGGGCGAGCAGTACTTC
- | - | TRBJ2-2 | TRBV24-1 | CATSETRTGELFF | TGTGCCACCAGTGAAACTAGAACCGGGGAGCTGTTTTTT
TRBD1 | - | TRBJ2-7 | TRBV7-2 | CASSLAGQGAGEQYF | TGTGCCAGCAGCTTAGCGGGACAGGGGGCAGGCGAGCAGTACTTC
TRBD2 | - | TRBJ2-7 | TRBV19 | CASSSTGTSGRAYEQYF | TGTGCCAGTAGTTCAACCGGGACTAGCGGGCGAGCCTACGAGCAGTACTTC
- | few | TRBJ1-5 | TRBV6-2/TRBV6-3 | CASSGTRGSNQPQHF | TGTGCCAGCAGTGGGACCAGAGGGAGCAATCAGCCCCAGCATTTT
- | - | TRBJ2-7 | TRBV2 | CASSENRAEQYF | TGTGCCAGCAGTGAAAATCGGGCCGAGCAGTACTTC
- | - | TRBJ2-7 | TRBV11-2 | CASSSLQWPYEQYF | TGTGCCAGCAGCTCCCTACAGTGGCCCTACGAGCAGTACTTC
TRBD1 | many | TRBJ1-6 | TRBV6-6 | CATHVTGGAGSPLHF | TGTGCCACACACGTAACAGGGGGCGCAGGTTCACCCCTCCACTTT
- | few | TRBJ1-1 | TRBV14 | CASSHLLGQSMNTEAFF | TGTGCCAGCAGCCACCTTTTGGGGCAGTCCATGAACACTGAAGCTTTCTTT
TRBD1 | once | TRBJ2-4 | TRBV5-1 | CASSGRDRENIQYF | TGCGCCAGCAGCGGCCGGGACAGGGAAAACATTCAGTACTTC
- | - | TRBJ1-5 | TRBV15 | CATTPEGGKGQPQHF | TGTGCCACCACCCCCGAGGGGGGTAAAGGTCAGCCCCAGCATTTT
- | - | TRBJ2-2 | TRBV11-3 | CASSLENLAGELFF | TGTGCCAGCAGCTTAGAAAACCTAGCCGGGGAGCTGTTTTTT
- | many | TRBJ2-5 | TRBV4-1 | CASSRVRVQETQYF | TGCGCCAGCAGCCGGGTCCGAGTCCAAGAGACCCAGTACTTC
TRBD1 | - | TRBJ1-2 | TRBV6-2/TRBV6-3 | CASRKTETGPFYGYTF | TGTGCCAGCAGAAAAACCGAGACAGGGCCCTTCTATGGCTACACCTTC
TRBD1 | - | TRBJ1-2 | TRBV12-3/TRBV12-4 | CASRGQGAHGYTF | TGTGCCAGCAGGGGACAGGGGGCGCATGGCTACACCTTC
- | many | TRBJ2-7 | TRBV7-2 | CASSSTVTYEQYF | TGTGCCAGCAGCTCGACAGTCACCTACGAGCAGTACTTC
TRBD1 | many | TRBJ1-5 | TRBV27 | CASWGTGGTSNQPQHF | TGTGCCAGCTGGGGGACAGGGGGCACTAGCAATCAGCCCCAGCATTTT
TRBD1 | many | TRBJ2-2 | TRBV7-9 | CASSYRDRKLFF | TGTGCCAGCAGTTACCGGGACAGAAAGCTGTTTTTT
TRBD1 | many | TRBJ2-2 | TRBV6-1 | CASKQQGAGELFF | TGTGCCAGCAAGCAACAGGGGGCAGGGGAGCTGTTTTTT
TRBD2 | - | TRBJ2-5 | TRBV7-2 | CATSLRGAQYF | TGTGCCACTTCCCTACGGGGGGCCCAGTACTTC
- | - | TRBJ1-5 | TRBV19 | CASSRDSAYQPQHF | TGTGCCAGTAGTCGCGACAGTGCTTATCAGCCCCAGCATTTT
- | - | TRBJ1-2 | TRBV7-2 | CASSPQGRHGYTF | TGTGCCAGCAGCCCCCAAGGGCGGCATGGCTACACCTTC
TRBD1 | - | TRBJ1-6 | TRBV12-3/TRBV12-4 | CASSQGARVSPLHF | TGTGCCAGTTCGCAGGGGGCCAGAGTTTCACCCCTCCACTTT
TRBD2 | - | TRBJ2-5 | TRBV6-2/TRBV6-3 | CASSYSILAGGGEETQYF | TGTGCCAGCAGCTACTCGATATTAGCGGGGGGCGGCGAAGAGACCCAGTACTTC
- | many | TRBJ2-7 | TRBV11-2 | CASSLEFHYEQYF | TGTGCCAGCAGCTTAGAGTTTCACTACGAGCAGTACTTC
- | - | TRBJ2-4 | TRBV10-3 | CAISEMTGKAKNIQYF | TGTGCCATCAGTGAGATGACGGGCAAAGCCAAAAACATTCAGTACTTC